These T cell receptor beta chains were read from a single sample in a study of human T cells and chemical hapten exposure. Each CDR3 protein is one row after TCRdb ran MiXCR on the RACE reads. The data contain fewer than 150,000 distinct CDR3 sequences, about 11% of them seen just once; the ten biggest clones take up 1.1% to 1.5%. The source was whole blood, collected in connection with sensitization to the hapten diphenylcyclopropenone (DPC). These TCRs come from a woman between 50 and 59 years old with alopecia areata. Some clones in this sample may be carry-over from other donors' samples. CDR3s include the opening cysteine and the closing phenylalanine or tryptophan. The D gene is left open where the match is weak. Some rows mark clone size as missing; the rest say once, few, many or name a class of expanded clone.

clone size: many
D gene: TRBD1
J gene: TRBJ1-2
V gene: TRBV19
CDR3 protein: CASSVGTGRNYGYTF
CDR3 DNA: TGTGCCAGTAGTGTCGGGACAGGGCGCAACTATGGCTACACCTTC

clone size: many
D gene: NA
J gene: TRBJ1-2
V gene: TRBV27
CDR3 protein: CATSPGGSYGYTF
CDR3 DNA: TGTGCCACTTCCCCGGGAGGGTCCTATGGCTACACCTTC

clone size: NA
D gene: TRBD1
J gene: TRBJ1-2
V gene: TRBV2
CDR3 protein: CASSTGGDGYTF
CDR3 DNA: TGTGCCAGCTCGACAGGGGGCGACGGCTACACCTTC

clone size: NA
D gene: TRBD2
J gene: TRBJ2-1
V gene: TRBV14
CDR3 protein: CASSQEESGRYNEQFF
CDR3 DNA: TGTGCCAGCAGCCAAGAAGAGAGCGGGAGATACAATGAGCAGTTCTTC

clone size: NA
D gene: TRBD1
J gene: TRBJ2-1
V gene: TRBV29-1
CDR3 protein: CSVEEGQGVYNEQFF
CDR3 DNA: TGCAGCGTTGAAGAGGGACAGGGGGTTTATAATGAGCAGTTCTTC

clone size: many
D gene: NA
J gene: TRBJ2-5
V gene: TRBV5-1
CDR3 protein: CASSLKVRETQYF
CDR3 DNA: TGCGCCAGCAGCTTGAAGGTCCGGGAGACCCAGTACTTC

clone size: few
D gene: TRBD1
J gene: TRBJ1-5
V gene: TRBV10-2
CDR3 protein: CASSRGGTGGQPQHF
CDR3 DNA: TGCGCCAGCAGTCGAGGGGGGACAGGGGGTCAGCCCCAGCATTTT

clone size: NA
D gene: NA
J gene: TRBJ2-2
V gene: TRBV6-6
CDR3 protein: CASSKTGAVGELFF
CDR3 DNA: TGTGCCAGCAGTAAAACGGGGGCAGTCGGGGAGCTGTTTTTT

clone size: NA
D gene: NA
J gene: TRBJ2-7
V gene: TRBV6-1
CDR3 protein: CAGGRAAYYEQYF
CDR3 DNA: TGTGCAGGCGGCAGGGCGGCTTACTACGAGCAGTACTTC

clone size: many
D gene: TRBD1
J gene: TRBJ1-2
V gene: TRBV19
CDR3 protein: CASSGRQGTLYGYTF
CDR3 DNA: TGTGCCAGTAGTGGGAGACAGGGGACCCTTTATGGCTACACCTTC

clone size: many
D gene: NA
J gene: TRBJ1-4
V gene: TRBV12-3/TRBV12-4
CDR3 protein: CASSLAGAHNEKLFF
CDR3 DNA: TGTGCCAGCAGTTTAGCGGGGGCGCATAATGAAAAACTGTTTTTT

clone size: NA
D gene: NA
J gene: TRBJ1-2
V gene: TRBV5-4
CDR3 protein: CASSLDRNGYTF
CDR3 DNA: TGTGCCAGCAGCTTGGACAGAAATGGCTACACCTTC

clone size: many
D gene: NA
J gene: TRBJ2-7
V gene: TRBV2
CDR3 protein: CASSDRELYEQYF
CDR3 DNA: TGTGCCAGCAGTGACAGGGAGCTCTACGAGCAGTACTTC

clone size: NA
D gene: NA
J gene: TRBJ2-1
V gene: TRBV29-1
CDR3 protein: CSVESDAKYNEQFF
CDR3 DNA: TGCAGCGTTGAATCGGACGCTAAATACAATGAGCAGTTCTTC

clone size: many
D gene: NA
J gene: TRBJ1-1
V gene: TRBV25-1
CDR3 protein: CASSELGVRAFF
CDR3 DNA: TGTGCCAGCAGTGAATTGGGGGTGCGGGCTTTCTTT

clone size: NA
D gene: NA
J gene: TRBJ1-6
V gene: TRBV6-5
CDR3 protein: CASSYSRQNSPLHF
CDR3 DNA: TGTGCCAGCAGTTACTCGAGACAGAATTCACCCCTCCACTTT

clone size: few
D gene: NA
J gene: TRBJ1-1
V gene: TRBV20-1
CDR3 protein: CSAIPTRGRNTEAFF
CDR3 DNA: TGCAGTGCTATTCCAACCCGGGGACGGAACACTGAAGCTTTCTTT

clone size: few
D gene: NA
J gene: TRBJ2-1
V gene: TRBV4-2
CDR3 protein: CASSQEGGGSNEQFF
CDR3 DNA: TGTGCCAGCAGCCAAGAGGGGGGCGGGAGTAATGAGCAGTTCTTC

clone size: NA
D gene: NA
J gene: TRBJ1-4
V gene: TRBV20-1
CDR3 protein: CSAREAGPRGFNEKLFF
CDR3 DNA: TGCAGTGCTAGAGAAGCCGGGCCCAGGGGCTTTAATGAAAAACTGTTTTTT

clone size: NA
D gene: TRBD1
J gene: TRBJ2-5
V gene: TRBV7-3
CDR3 protein: CASSQTGDHETQYF
CDR3 DNA: TGTGCCAGCAGCCAGACAGGGGATCACGAGACCCAGTACTTC

clone size: many
D gene: NA
J gene: TRBJ2-3
V gene: TRBV5-6
CDR3 protein: CASSLRLPPDTQYF
CDR3 DNA: TGTGCCAGCAGCTTGAGACTGCCCCCGGATACGCAGTATTTT

clone size: NA
D gene: NA
J gene: TRBJ2-2
V gene: TRBV3-1
CDR3 protein: CASSQYITGELFF
CDR3 DNA: TGTGCCAGCAGCCAATATATAACCGGGGAGCTGTTTTTT

clone size: many
D gene: TRBD1
J gene: TRBJ2-7
V gene: TRBV6-1
CDR3 protein: CASSGRTGRGEQYF
CDR3 DNA: TGTGCCAGCAGTGGGAGGACAGGGCGAGGCGAGCAGTACTTC

clone size: NA
D gene: NA
J gene: TRBJ1-4
V gene: TRBV29-1
CDR3 protein: CSALWGRGEKLFF
CDR3 DNA: TGCAGCGCTTTGTGGGGAAGAGGAGAAAAACTGTTTTTT